The entry that follows covers one T cell receptor beta chain sequence. V lost 6 bases and J lost 0; bases outside the gene matches: 10. The CDR3 totals 18 residues. The germline CDR1 and CDR2 sequences are SGHAT and FQNNGV. The protocol was immunoSEQ multiplex PCR, while the TCRdb copy is restricted to in-frame clones and leaves out a portion. The sample lists approximately 75,000 clones; about 88% were seen once. This specimen comes from a study of blood T cell repertoires in COVID-19. This clonotype was sampled from an elderly man with COVID-19, enrolled during active disease. The specimen was peripheral blood. V and J are TRBV11-2 and TRBJ2-6; 8 bases line up with TRBD2. In nucleotides, the CDR3 is TGTGCCAGCAGACCCCAGGGAGCGGGGGCCTCTGGGGCCAACGTCCTGACTTTC. Its protein product is CASRPQGAGASGANVLTF.